A selection of T cell receptor beta chains follows, all from one sample in a study of T cell repertoires in cytomegalovirus infection. Their antigen targets remain unknown. TCRdb passed the reads through MiXCR, listing each CDR3 protein once. The data show about half a million distinct CDR3 sequences, more than 30% seen once. The source material was cultured PBMCs, sampled from culture after CMV antigen stimulation. The receptor source for this set is a human donor in good health (CMV status not recorded). Some clones in this sample may be carry-over from other donors' samples. Each CDR3 is given with its conserved first and last residue. A D gene is named only where the DNA matches it firmly. Some rows have no size entry. The others give once, few or many, or a class for an expanded clone.

TRBJ2-2 | few | TRBV7-2 | TRBD1 | CASSFGTGVGTGELFF | TGTGCCAGCAGCTTTGGGACAGGGGTTGGAACCGGGGAGCTGTTTTTT
TRBJ2-3 | NA | TRBV28 | TRBD2 | CASSSGTRSWYF | TGTGCCAGCAGCAGCGGGACCCGGTCGTGGTATTTT
TRBJ2-5 | many | TRBV27 | TRBD2 | CASRLAGAETQYF | TGTGCCAGCAGATTAGCGGGAGCAGAGACCCAGTACTTC
TRBJ2-2 | NA | TRBV19 | NA | CASMGRTNTGELFF | TGTGCCAGCATGGGACGGACGAACACCGGGGAGCTGTTTTTT
TRBJ1-3 | NA | TRBV7-9 | NA | CASSPRGLSSGNTIYF | TGTGCCAGCAGCCCCCGGGGACTAAGCTCTGGAAACACCATATATTTT
TRBJ1-1 | NA | TRBV24-1 | TRBD1 | CATRTGSNTEAFF | TGTGCCACCCGGACAGGATCAAACACTGAAGCTTTCTTT
TRBJ2-3 | few | TRBV14 | NA | CASSQVLSDTQYF | TGTGCCAGCAGCCAAGTTCTGTCGGATACGCAGTATTTT
TRBJ2-3 | NA | TRBV6-1 | TRBD2 | CASSLPTSGDHSTDTQYF | TGTGCCAGCAGCCTCCCGACTAGCGGGGACCATAGCACAGATACGCAGTATTTT
TRBJ1-2 | NA | TRBV27 | TRBD1 | CASRDTGEAYGYTF | TGTGCCAGCAGGGACACAGGGGAGGCCTATGGCTACACCTTC
TRBJ1-2 | few | TRBV7-6 | NA | CASSPGDPNYGYTF | TGTGCCAGCAGCCCCGGGGATCCCAACTATGGCTACACCTTC
TRBJ2-3 | NA | TRBV7-2 | NA | CASSLVRGATDTQYF | TGTGCCAGCAGCTTAGTGAGGGGGGCAACAGATACGCAGTATTTT
TRBJ2-1 | NA | TRBV6-6 | TRBD1 | CASSDRQGSRVNEQFF | TGTGCCAGCAGCGACCGACAGGGCTCCCGGGTCAATGAGCAGTTCTTC
TRBJ2-1 | few | TRBV24-1 | TRBD2 | CATSDPRDYHEQFF | TGTGCCACCAGTGATCCCAGGGACTACCACGAGCAGTTCTTC
TRBJ1-2 | NA | TRBV12-3/TRBV12-4 | NA | CASSLRQAANYGYTF | TGTGCCAGCAGTTTACGGCAGGCCGCTAACTATGGCTACACCTTC
TRBJ2-1 | few | TRBV6-6 | NA | CASLGYQDLSNEQFF | TGTGCCAGCTTGGGTTATCAGGACTTGAGCAATGAGCAGTTCTTC
TRBJ2-5 | few | TRBV19 | NA | CASSPGQYSRETQYF | TGTGCCAGTAGTCCCGGACAGTACTCCCGAGAGACCCAGTACTTC
TRBJ2-1 | few | TRBV4-3 | TRBD2 | CASSQISGLAGVFGGNEQFF | TGCGCCAGCAGCCAAATTTCCGGACTAGCGGGAGTTTTCGGGGGGAATGAGCAGTTCTTC
TRBJ2-2 | few | TRBV4-1 | NA | CASSQDPTLLTGELFF | TGCGCCAGCAGCCAAGATCCCACACTTCTCACCGGGGAGCTGTTTTTT
TRBJ2-2 | NA | TRBV7-3 | NA | CASSFRAGTGELFF | TGTGCCAGCAGCTTTAGGGCGGGCACCGGGGAGCTGTTTTTT
TRBJ2-2 | once | TRBV25-1 | TRBD2 | CASSEYPSGIGGELFF | TGTGCCAGCAGTGAATATCCTAGCGGGATTGGTGGGGAGCTGTTTTTT
TRBJ2-7 | NA | TRBV7-2 | TRBD2 | CASSFESGRAYEQYF | TGTGCCAGCAGCTTCGAGAGCGGGAGGGCCTACGAGCAGTACTTC
TRBJ1-1 | NA | TRBV5-1 | NA | CASSFNSGKDTEAFF | TGCGCCAGCAGCTTTAATTCGGGGAAAGACACTGAAGCTTTCTTT
TRBJ2-1 | NA | TRBV11-2 | TRBD2 | CASSLGLAGMGEQFF | TGTGCCAGCAGCTTGGGACTAGCGGGAATGGGTGAGCAGTTCTTC
TRBJ1-1 | NA | TRBV12-3/TRBV12-4 | NA | CASIEGVLRTDNTEAFF | TGTGCCAGCATTGAAGGGGTCTTAAGGACTGATAACACTGAAGCTTTCTTT
TRBJ1-1 | NA | TRBV19 | NA | CASGLLMNTEAFF | TGTGCCAGTGGCCTTCTCATGAACACTGAAGCTTTCTTT
TRBJ1-5 | NA | TRBV23-1 | NA | CASPTKLGGYQPQHF | TGCGCCAGCCCGACCAAGCTAGGGGGGTATCAGCCCCAGCATTTT
TRBJ2-1 | NA | TRBV28 | NA | CASSLDGIADEQFF | TGTGCCAGCAGTTTGGACGGGATAGCTGATGAGCAGTTCTTC
TRBJ1-4 | once | TRBV28 | NA | CASRTGQANEKLFF | TGTGCCAGCAGAACGGGACAAGCTAATGAAAAACTGTTTTTT
TRBJ2-1 | few | TRBV4-1 | TRBD1 | CASSQAGTASFLSVNEQFF | TGCGCCAGCAGCCAGGCCGGGACAGCTAGTTTCCTCTCGGTTAATGAGCAGTTCTTC
TRBJ2-1 | many | TRBV7-8 | NA | CASSLVASGVGQQFF | TGTGCCAGCAGCTTAGTCGCTTCGGGGGTCGGACAGCAGTTCTTC
TRBJ1-6 | NA | TRBV19 | TRBD1 | CASTTVGRQGASYNSPLHF | TGTGCCAGCACAACAGTGGGGAGACAGGGGGCGTCCTATAATTCACCCCTCCACTTT
TRBJ1-5 | NA | TRBV7-2 | TRBD1 | CASSWDRGKPQHF | TGTGCCAGCAGTTGGGACAGGGGGAAGCCCCAGCATTTT
TRBJ2-5 | many | TRBV7-3 | NA | CASSPAAGVQETQYF | TGTGCCAGCAGCCCCGCGGCTGGGGTTCAAGAGACCCAGTACTTC
TRBJ2-1 | NA | TRBV29-1 | TRBD2 | CSVPSGSGSSYNEQFF | TGCAGCGTTCCCAGCGGGAGTGGGAGCTCCTACAATGAGCAGTTCTTC
TRBJ1-6 | few | TRBV7-9 | TRBD1 | CASSFTGTGVNSPLHF | TGTGCCAGCAGCTTCACCGGGACAGGGGTGAATTCACCCCTCCACTTT
TRBJ1-2 | few | TRBV28 | NA | CASVSGANYGYTF | TGTGCCAGCGTGTCAGGGGCAAACTATGGCTACACCTTC
TRBJ2-2 | many | TRBV2 | NA | CASTVGSNTGELFF | TGTGCCAGCACGGTGGGGAGTAACACCGGGGAGCTGTTTTTT
TRBJ2-3 | NA | TRBV19 | TRBD2 | CASTRRGLAGSDTQYF | TGTGCCAGTACAAGACGGGGACTAGCGGGTTCCGATACGCAGTATTTT
TRBJ1-1 | many | TRBV7-3 | NA | CASSPQAPMANTEAFF | TGTGCCAGCAGCCCTCAGGCCCCTATGGCGAACACTGAAGCTTTCTTT
TRBJ2-3 | NA | TRBV5-1 | TRBD2 | CASSLAQLAGADTQYF | TGCGCCAGCAGCTTGGCCCAGCTAGCGGGAGCAGATACGCAGTATTTT
TRBJ2-7 | few | TRBV12-3/TRBV12-4 | TRBD2 | CASSLISSGTDEQYF | TGTGCCAGCAGTTTAATTTCTAGCGGGACGGACGAGCAGTACTTC
TRBJ2-7 | few | TRBV4-2 | TRBD2 | CASSYAGTSDYEQYF | TGTGCCAGCAGCTACGCCGGGACTAGCGACTACGAGCAGTACTTC
TRBJ1-5 | few | TRBV30 | NA | CAWSVPSPRKARPQHF | TGTGCCTGGAGTGTACCTAGTCCCCGCAAAGCGAGGCCCCAGCATTTT
TRBJ2-3 | few | TRBV27 | TRBD2 | CASRKIAGRTSTDTQYF | TGTGCCAGCAGGAAGATTGCCGGGAGGACTAGCACAGATACGCAGTATTTT
TRBJ2-7 | NA | TRBV5-1 | TRBD2 | CASSLGVAGEGEQYF | TGCGCCAGCAGCTTGGGTGTAGCGGGAGAGGGGGAGCAGTACTTC
TRBJ1-2 | NA | TRBV7-9 | TRBD1 | CASSLPGQGPVNYGYTF | TGTGCCAGCAGCCTCCCCGGACAGGGGCCAGTTAACTATGGCTACACCTTC
TRBJ2-3 | NA | TRBV7-3 | TRBD2 | CASSPHGGRADTQYF | TGTGCCAGCAGCCCCCATGGGGGGAGGGCAGATACGCAGTATTTT
TRBJ1-1 | NA | TRBV29-1 | NA | CSAMGPLNTEAFF | TGCAGCGCGATGGGACCCCTGAACACTGAAGCTTTCTTT
TRBJ2-7 | NA | TRBV6-2/TRBV6-3 | TRBD1 | CASSRLRQGFYEQYF | TGTGCCAGCAGTCGCCTAAGACAGGGGTTTTACGAGCAGTACTTC
TRBJ1-5 | NA | TRBV19 | NA | CASNEHSRNQPQHF | TGTGCCAGTAACGAACACTCCCGCAATCAGCCCCAGCATTTT
TRBJ2-7 | few | TRBV7-8 | NA | CASSLAGVSSYEQYF | TGTGCCAGCAGCTTAGCGGGGGTCTCCTCGTACGAGCAGTACTTC
TRBJ1-1 | few | TRBV7-6 | NA | CASSSAGELTEAFF | TGTGCCAGCAGCTCTGCCGGGGAACTCACTGAAGCTTTCTTT
TRBJ1-2 | many | TRBV7-2 | NA | CASSGNRDFSGYTF | TGTGCCAGCAGCGGTAACCGGGACTTTAGTGGCTACACCTTC